This T cell receptor beta chain derives from a study of T cell changes during pregnancy in multiple sclerosis. The germline gives CDR1 SGHNT, CDR2 YYREEE (reference sequence). Losses at the gene ends were 0 bases for V and 4 bases for J; bases not matched to a gene: 2. CDR3 size: 14 residues. The assay was immunoSEQ multiplex PCR, and TCRdb's table has in-frame clones only and misses some. The table lists tens of thousands of clones, around 90% of them singletons. V gene TRBV5-4 combines with J gene TRBJ1-2; 8 bases line up with TRBD1. The clonotype originates from a female donor with multiple sclerosis, enrolled in a pregnancy study. This material consisted of CD4+ T cells from peripheral blood mononuclear cells, taken in the second trimester of pregnancy. CDR3 bases: TGTGCCAGCAGCTTGGTAGGACAGGGCTATGGCTACACCTTC. Encoded protein: CASSLVGQGYGYTF.